The clone carrying this T cell receptor (beta chain) was counted once. Its antigen is undetermined. Unmatched junction bases numbered 11, after V lost 7 bases and J lost 1 base. Germline CDR1 and CDR2: MNHNS and SASEGT. This CDR3 has 17 residues. This specimen comes from a study of cytomegalovirus exposure and HLA in healthy donors. 13 Jbeta primers and 60 Vbeta primers were used for the PCR. Clones were read by immunoSEQ multiplex PCR, and TCRdb kept only the in-frame ones, dropping some. The sample has tens of thousands of clones; less than 80% are singletons. Regarding the study as a whole: The classifier reportedly diagnosed cytomegalovirus status with high specificity and sensitivity. A later analysis showed HLA-associated TCR beta chains outstripping equally common others in clonal expansion.

The rearrangement joins TRBV6-1 to TRBJ2-5; 11 positions agree with TRBD1. The sequence was obtained from a woman aged 40-49 years in good health and CMV-seropositive. Sequenced: PBMCs. In DNA, the CDR3 is TGTGCCAGCATTGAGGGAATTGGGACAGGGGGCCAAGAGACCCAGTACTTC. Translation gives CASIEGIGTGGQETQYF.